Listed below are T cell receptor beta chains from one sample, sequenced in a study of T cell responses to AZD1222 COVID-19 vaccine. Assay: immunoSEQ multiplex PCR; the TCRdb copy retains only in-frame clones and omits some. The table has roughly 55,000 clones, 89% seen once; the top ten hold 2%. The source material was peripheral blood, sampled on day 0 of AZD1222 vaccination. These receptors all stem from an adult in good health. CDR3s include the opening cysteine and the closing phenylalanine or tryptophan. Fields, in order: D gene, CDR3 length, clone size, V gene, J gene, CDR3 DNA, CDR3 protein. D genes are given only for firm matches. Clone size is stated in some rows and not others, as once, few, many or a class when expanded.

>-|14|-|TRBV6-6|TRBJ1-6
TGTGCCAGCAGTCCCAGGGTACTAAATTCACCCCTCCACTTT
CASSPRVLNSPLHF
>TRBD1|14|-|TRBV28|TRBJ1-2
TGTGCCAGCAGTAAGTACAGGGGGTGGAATGGCTACACCTTC
CASSKYRGWNGYTF
>TRBD1|21|-|TRBV5-1|TRBJ2-1
TGCGCCAGCAGCTTGTTTGTTTTAGGGACAGGGACTTTTAGCTCCTACAATGAGCAGTTCTTC
CASSLFVLGTGTFSSYNEQFF
>-|16|-|TRBV18|TRBJ2-3
TGTGCCAGCTCACCCGGGAGAGAACTTAGCACAGATACGCAGTATTTT
CASSPGRELSTDTQYF
>-|14|-|TRBV6-2/TRBV6-3|TRBJ2-7
TGTGCCAGCAGTTTATCCGCGGGGTTTAGAGAGCAGTACTTC
CASSLSAGFREQYF
>-|16|-|TRBV6-5|TRBJ1-2
TGTGCCAGCAGTTCCATAGCTTCGACAGGCCACTATGGCTACACCTTC
CASSSIASTGHYGYTF
>-|17|-|TRBV14|TRBJ2-1
TGTGCCAGCAGCGAGAGCGGGACAGTTAGGAACTACAATGAGCAGTTCTTC
CASSESGTVRNYNEQFF
>-|13|-|TRBV19|TRBJ2-7
TGTGCCAGTAGTATGGGCACAACCTACGAGCAGTACTTC
CASSMGTTYEQYF
>-|13|-|TRBV30|TRBJ1-6
TGTGCCTGGAGTGTACAGGACGGCAGGCCCCTCCACTTT
CAWSVQDGRPLHF
>-|13|-|TRBV13|TRBJ2-1
TGTGCCAGCAGACAGACATCCTACAATGAGCAGTTCTTC
CASRQTSYNEQFF
>TRBD1|15|-|TRBV6-5|TRBJ2-7
TGTGCCAGCATCGAAAGACAGGGGGCCCCCTACGAGCAGTACTTC
CASIERQGAPYEQYF
>TRBD1|14|-|TRBV27|TRBJ1-6
TGTGCCAGCAGTTGCATCCGACAGGGGAAGAGGGAACACTTT
CASSCIRQGKREHF
>-|12|-|TRBV6-5|TRBJ2-7
TGTGCCACCAGCGTTGGCTCGGGGGAGCAGTACTTC
CATSVGSGEQYF
>TRBD1|15|-|TRBV19|TRBJ1-4
TGTGCCAGTGGGGACAGAAAACCAACTAATGAAAAACTGTTTTTT
CASGDRKPTNEKLFF
>-|15|-|TRBV5-4|TRBJ1-4
TGTGCCAGCAGCCCGGGGGGGGCCACTAATGAAAAACTGTTTTTT
CASSPGGATNEKLFF
>-|14|-|TRBV7-3|TRBJ2-1
TGTGCCAGCAGCTTAACTAGCGGCTACAATGAGCAGTTCTTC
CASSLTSGYNEQFF
>TRBD1|16|-|TRBV28|TRBJ1-1
TGTGCCAGCAGCCGCCCGTACAGGGGGTTGGACACTGAAGCTTTCTTT
CASSRPYRGLDTEAFF
>TRBD2|18|-|TRBV6-4|TRBJ2-1
TGTGCCAGCAGGGGCGGACTAGCGGGAGGGCCGAGAGGGAATGAGCAGTTCTTC
CASRGGLAGGPRGNEQFF
>TRBD1|16|once|TRBV28|TRBJ1-3
TGTGCCAGCAGTAACTCCCCGGGACAGGGAAGAAACACCATATATTTT
CASSNSPGQGRNTIYF
>-|13|-|TRBV6-2/TRBV6-3|TRBJ1-1
TGTGCCAGCAGTTACGCAGAGAACACTGAAGCTTTCTTT
CASSYAENTEAFF
>TRBD1|13|-|TRBV6-5|TRBJ2-7
TGTGCCAGCAGCCAGACAGGGCAATACGAGCAGTACTTC
CASSQTGQYEQYF
>-|17|-|TRBV27|TRBJ2-1
TGTGCCAGCAGTTTATATCTCCTAGCGAGCTCCTACAATGAGCAGTTCTTC
CASSLYLLASSYNEQFF
>-|15|-|TRBV10-3|TRBJ2-2
TGTGCCATCAGTCCCCGGGACGTAGGGCCCGGGGAGCTGTTTTTT
CAISPRDVGPGELFF
>-|12|-|TRBV2|TRBJ1-1
TGTGCCAGCAGTGATCGGTGGCAGAGATCTTTCTTT
CASSDRWQRSFF
>-|15|-|TRBV24-1|TRBJ2-5
TGTGCCACCAGTGATCCTACAGGGTCCAGCGAGACCCAGTACTTC
CATSDPTGSSETQYF
>-|14|-|TRBV10-3|TRBJ2-1
TGTGCCATCAGTGAGCCTGTGTCTTACAATGAGCAGTTCTTC
CAISEPVSYNEQFF
>-|15|-|TRBV5-1|TRBJ2-2
TGCGCCAGCAGCTTGGATAGGGTCTACACCGGGGAGCTGTTTTTT
CASSLDRVYTGELFF
>-|16|-|TRBV15|TRBJ1-2
TGTGCCACCAGCTCCGACCTTAACAGGGTGGGCTATGGCTACACCTTC
CATSSDLNRVGYGYTF